A single sample gave rise to the 28 T cell receptor beta chains below, sequenced in a study of blood T cell repertoires in COVID-19. Some clones are missing from TCRdb's copy, which holds only in-frame ones; the method was immunoSEQ multiplex PCR. This table has about 230,000 clones, roughly 76% appearing once. The sequenced material came from peripheral blood. These receptors were collected from a woman of 80 years or more with COVID-19, enrolled during active disease.

J is TRBJ1-3 and V is TRBV5-8, with a weak D call TRBD1 (5 bases). V lost 2 bases and J lost 1, with 10 bases in between. The CDR3 is 15 amino acids. Per germline, CDR1 SGHTS and CDR2 YDEGEE. CDR3 DNA sequence: TGTGCCAGCAGCTTAACAGGAGTTTCTGGAAACACCATATATTTT. Protein: CASSLTGVSGNTIYF.

This chain uses TRBV30 with TRBJ2-1; D ambiguous. The CDR3 sequence is 12 residues long. V lost 0 bases to trimming and J lost 6 bases, with 6 bases between them. CDR1 and CDR2 from the germline V gene are GTSNPN and SVGIG (reference sequence). CDR3 amino acids: CAWSVDFNEQFF. The CDR3 bases are TGTGCCTGGAGTGTAGACTTCAATGAGCAGTTCTTC.

This clone was picked up a small number of times. At the DNA level, this CDR3 is encoded by other sequences in the same sample as well. The V gene is TRBV7-9, the J gene TRBJ2-1, with 8 bases fitting TRBD2. This CDR3 is built from 13 residues. Trimming removed 2 bases from V and 9 bases from J; junction bases left unmatched: 3. Germline values: CDR1 SEHNR, CDR2 FQNEAQ (reference sequence). The CDR3: CASSLLSGGEQFF. CDR3 DNA: TGTGCCAGCAGCTTACTCAGCGGGGGTGAGCAGTTCTTC. Filled out from reference TRBV7-9 and TRBJ2-1, the complete variable domain reads DTGVSQNPRHKITKRGQNVTFRCDPISEHNRLYWYRQTLGQGPEFLTYFQNEAQLEKSRLLSDRFSAERPKGSFSTLEIQRTEQGDSAMYLCASSLLSGGEQFFGPGTRLTVL.

The chain joins TRBV2 to TRBJ2-1; tentative D call: TRBD2 (5 bases). The V end was cut by 7 bases, the J end by 7 bases, with 17 bases between. CDR1 and CDR2 (germline): SNHLY, FYNNEI. The CDR3 length is 14 residues. CDR3 sequence: CASTPEAPGNEQFF. The CDR3 coding sequence is TGTGCCAGCACCCCGGAGGCACCGGGGAATGAGCAGTTCTTC.

The V and J genes are TRBV15 and TRBJ2-2, with 16 bases fitting TRBD2. This CDR3 comprises 19 residues. The junction had 8 bases not matched to a gene; V was cut back by 3 bases and J by 4 bases. Germline V gives CDR1 LNHNV, CDR2 YYDKDF (reference sequence). CDR3 nucleotides: TGTGCCACCAGCAGTCCCGGGACTAGCGGGAGGGCCCTCACCGGGGAGCTGTTTTTT. Its translation: CATSSPGTSGRALTGELFF.

CDR3 residues: CASSKQGYQPQHF. The CDR3 region has the DNA TGTGCCAGCAGCAAACAGGGGTATCAGCCCCAGCATTTT. The gene calls are TRBV5-6 and TRBJ1-5, with TRBD1 matching 7 bases. With V trimmed by 4 bases and J by 5 bases, 3 bases remained unmatched. Germline-derived CDR1 and CDR2 are SGHDT and YYEEEE. The CDR3 totals 13 residues. The variable domain in full, completed from reference TRBV5-6 and TRBJ1-5, reads DAGVTQSPTHLIKTRGQQVTLRCSPKSGHDTVSWYQQALGQGPQFIFQYYEEEERQRGNFPDRFSGHQFPNYSSELNVNALLLGDSALYLCASSKQGYQPQHFGDGTRLSIL.

The chain recombines TRBV28 with TRBJ1-2; tentative D call: TRBD1 (6 bases). The V and J ends lost 8 bases and 2 bases respectively, with 18 bases between them. The CDR3 is 15 residues long. Germline V lookup: CDR1 MDHEN, CDR2 SYDVKM. The CDR3 DNA reads TGTGCCAGCCTGGGTTGGGGGCTTGGAAACTATGGCTACACCTTC. It yields the protein CASLGWGLGNYGYTF.

This clone was recorded once. A much larger clone lies one base from this, so it may be a read error. The rearrangement links TRBV5-8 to TRBJ1-1; D is unclear. The V gene's germline CDR1 is SGHTS and CDR2 YDEGEE. CDR3 length: 13 amino acids. V lost 0 bases, J lost 1 base, and 4 bases lay in between. CDR3 sequence reads: CASSLDRNTEAFF. CDR3 DNA sequence: TGTGCCAGCAGCTTGGACAGGAACACTGAAGCTTTCTTT. Full variable domain (outside the CDR3, taken from reference TRBV5-8 and TRBJ1-1): EAGVTQSPTHLIKTRGQQATLRCSPISGHTSVYWYQQALGLGLQFLLWYDEGEERNRGNFPPRFSGRQFPNYSSELNVNALELEDSALYLCASSLDRNTEAFFGQGTRLTVV.

The chain is built from TRBV2 and TRBJ1-4; 11 bases fit TRBD1. There are 14 residues in the CDR3. V shed 6 bases, J shed 11 bases, and the junction held 8 bases outside the gene matches. Germline V lookup: CDR1 SNHLY, CDR2 FYNNEI. This chain's CDR3 is CASRPGQGVGKLFF. CDR3 DNA: TGTGCCAGCAGGCCGGGACAGGGGGTTGGGAAACTGTTTTTT. Looking up the rest from reference TRBV2 and TRBJ1-4 gives the full variable domain: EPEVTQTPSHQVTQMGQEVILRCVPISNHLYFYWYRQILGQKVEFLVSFYNNEISEKSEIFDDQFSVERPDGSNFTLKIRSTKLEDSAMYFCASRPGQGVGKLFFGSGTQLSVL.

The chain has TRBV11-2 and TRBJ1-5; D is perhaps TRBD1 (6 bases). The CDR3 contains 13 residues. Germline loops: CDR1 SGHAT, CDR2 FQNNGV. Trimming cost V 6 bases and J 3 bases, with 9 bases left between them. CDR3 bases: TGTGCCAGCAGTAGGACAGACAATCAGCCCCAGCATTTT. Encoded protein: CASSRTDNQPQHF.

The sample holds one count of this clone. The chain recombines TRBV15 with TRBJ2-5, with no clear D. Germline V CDR1 and CDR2: LNHNV, YYDKDF (reference sequence). This CDR3 contains 13 residues. V dropped 8 bases and J dropped 2 bases, with 12 bases sitting between them. The CDR3 DNA sequence: TGTGCCACCCAGGCCAACTTACAAGAGACCCAGTACTTC. It translates to CATQANLQETQYF. The full variable domain, completed using reference TRBV15 and TRBJ2-5, is DAMVIQNPRYQVTQFGKPVTLSCSQTLNHNVMYWYQQKSSQAPKLLFHYYDKDFNNEADTPDNFQSRRPNTSFCFLDIRSPGLGDTAMYLCATQANLQETQYFGPGTRLLVL.

The chain has TRBV6-5 and TRBJ2-1; 9 nucleotides match TRBD1. The CDR3 contains 15 residues. The germline V gene has CDR1 MNHEY and CDR2 SVGAGI. V was pared by 5 bases and J by 8 bases, with 10 bases of the junction left unmatched. CDR3 DNA: TGTGCCAGCAGTCGACTCGGGACAGGGAACGATGAGCAGTTCTTC. The encoded protein is CASSRLGTGNDEQFF.

As regards this clone: At one end the junction does not follow the germline gene, possibly because of a read error. The chain has TRBV12-3 or TRBV12-4 and TRBJ1-1; D call uncertain. This CDR3 spans 12 amino acids. The CDR3 DNA reads as TGTGCCGGCAGTTTACACAGTTTTGAAGCTTTCTTT. Translation: CAGSLHSFEAFF.

This chain links TRBV7-3 with TRBJ2-7, with 10 bases matching TRBD1. Per germline, CDR1 SGHTA and CDR2 FQGTGA. With 5 bases clipped from V and 4 bases from J, the junction kept 5 bases outside the gene matches. The CDR3 covers 14 residues. CDR3 bases: TGTGCCAGCAGCACCGGGACAGGGGAATACGAGCAGTACTTC. It codes for CASSTGTGEYEQYF.

This chain joins TRBV6-2 or TRBV6-3 and TRBJ2-7; 8 nucleotides align to TRBD2. Looked up from germline, CDR1 is MNHEY and CDR2 is SVGEGT. The CDR3 consists of 16 residues. Losses at the gene ends were 0 bases for V and 3 bases for J; bases not matched to a gene: 7. The CDR3 region is CASSYSMTGGIYEQYF. The CDR3 DNA is TGTGCCAGCAGTTACTCTATGACGGGAGGGATCTACGAGCAGTACTTC.

The V and J genes are TRBV12-5 and TRBJ1-5; TRBD1 matches at 8 bases. Germline CDR1 and CDR2: LGHNT and FRNRAP. V lost 6 bases to trimming and J lost 10 bases; unmatched junction nucleotides: 5. The CDR3 extends over 12 amino acids. CDR3: CASGTGTGPQHF. CDR3 nucleotide sequence: TGTGCTAGTGGCACCGGGACAGGTCCCCAGCATTTT.

CDR3 protein: CASSIRQSEKLFF. CDR3 nucleotide sequence: TGTGCCAGTAGTATAAGACAGTCTGAAAAACTGTTTTTT. This chain joins TRBV19 and TRBJ1-4; the D gene is possibly TRBD1 (5 bases). Per germline, CDR1 LNHDA and CDR2 SQIVND (reference sequence). Deletions cut 2 bases from V and 7 bases from J, with 8 bases between. There are 13 residues in the CDR3.

V is TRBV11-2 and J is TRBJ1-2; 7 bases map to TRBD1. Germline V CDR1 and CDR2: SGHAT, FQNNGV. The CDR3 contains 12 residues. J lost 5 bases, V lost 7 bases, and 4 bases had no gene match. The CDR3 bases are TGTGCCAGCACCGGACAGGCATATGGCTACACCTTC. Translation: CASTGQAYGYTF. Together with reference TRBV11-2 and TRBJ1-2, the CDR3 gives the full variable domain: EAGVAQSPRYKIIEKRQSVAFWCNPISGHATLYWYQQILGQGPKLLIQFQNNGVVDDSQLPKDRFSAERLKGVDSTLKIQPAKLEDSAVYLCASTGQAYGYTFGSGTRLTVV.

In nucleotides, the CDR3 is TGTGCCAGCAGTCCAGGACACTCAGATACGCAGTATTTT. Amino acids: CASSPGHSDTQYF. The V and J genes are TRBV6-4 and TRBJ2-3, with D perhaps TRBD1 (5 bases). The CDR3 length is 13 residues. Trimming left V 5 bases short and J 4 bases short, with 10 bases between. Per the germline V gene, CDR1 is MRHNA and CDR2 is SNTAGT.

This clone was observed a single time. The chain combines TRBV28 with TRBJ1-1, with 9 bases aligning to TRBD1. V lost 9 bases to trimming and J lost 4 bases; unmatched junction nucleotides: 6. Germline CDR1 and CDR2: MDHEN and SYDVKM. The CDR3 spans 13 residues. The CDR3 sequence is CASRTGAGTEAFF. DNA of the CDR3: TGTGCCAGTAGGACAGGGGCGGGCACTGAAGCTTTCTTT.

The table lists this clone with a few counts. The chain employs TRBV11-2 and TRBJ2-5, with unresolved D. The CDR3 consists of 11 residues. Trimming shortened V by 5 bases and J by 7 bases, and 8 bases separated the two germline ends. The germline CDR1 and CDR2 sequences are SGHAT and FQNNGV. The CDR3 DNA sequence: TGTGCCAGCAGCACCTCGGGGACCCAGTACTTC. Its translation: CASSTSGTQYF. Full variable domain (missing parts from reference TRBV11-2 and TRBJ2-5): EAGVAQSPRYKIIEKRQSVAFWCNPISGHATLYWYQQILGQGPKLLIQFQNNGVVDDSQLPKDRFSAERLKGVDSTLKIQPAKLEDSAVYLCASSTSGTQYFGPGTRLLVL.

In its sample, this clone was seen once. J is TRBJ1-3 and V is TRBV5-1; 11 bases fit TRBD1. There are 18 residues in the CDR3. With 7 bases clipped from V and 1 base from J, the junction kept 13 bases outside the gene matches. CDR1 SGHRS and CDR2 YFSETQ come from the germline V gene. The CDR3 sequence is CASSDPGQGGSSGNTIYF. The CDR3 DNA follows: TGCGCCAGCTCCGATCCGGGACAGGGGGGATCATCTGGAAACACCATATATTTT.

V usage is TRBV3-1 (or the pseudogene TRBV3-2) and J usage is TRBJ1-1; 7 bases align to TRBD1. CDR1 and CDR2 from the germline V gene are LGHDT and YNNKEL (reference sequence). This CDR3 has 12 residues. The V gene end was trimmed by 3 bases and the J gene end by 12 bases; junction bases not matched to a gene: 7. The CDR3 reads CASSHGQAGTFF. In DNA form, the CDR3 reads TGTGCCAGCAGCCACGGACAGGCTGGAACTTTCTTT.

V gene TRBV27 combines with J gene TRBJ2-7; 13 bases fit TRBD2. Trimming cost V 3 bases and J 6 bases; bases outside gene matches: 8. CDR1 is MNHEY and CDR2 is SMNVEV in the germline V gene (reference sequence). The CDR3 is made up of 16 amino acids. CDR3 nucleotides: TGTGCCAGCAGTTTCGATTGGACTAGCGGGAGTGCCGAGCAGTACTTC. Residues: CASSFDWTSGSAEQYF.

This chain links TRBV30 with TRBJ2-3, with 16 bases matching TRBD2. The CDR3 sequence is 17 residues long. Germline values: CDR1 GTSNPN, CDR2 SVGIG (reference sequence). J lost 5 bases, V lost 5 bases, and 10 bases had no gene match. This CDR3 is CAWSSGGTSGGVDTQYF. The CDR3 DNA reads as TGTGCCTGGTCGAGTGGAGGGACTAGCGGGGGGGTAGATACGCAGTATTTT.

The chain links TRBV10-3 to TRBJ2-4; 7 bases line up with TRBD1. Germline loops: CDR1 ENHRY, CDR2 SYGVKD. The V and J ends lost 8 bases and 8 bases, in that order; junction bases with no gene match: 12. The CDR3 is 14 residues long. As DNA, the CDR3 is TGTGCCATCCGCCCGGCAGGGGGAAGGGACATTCAGTACTTC. It yields the protein CAIRPAGGRDIQYF.

V usage is TRBV5-1 and J usage is TRBJ2-3, with a tentative D call TRBD1 (5 bases). Per germline, CDR1 SGHRS and CDR2 YFSETQ. The CDR3 covers 14 residues. Trimming left V 2 bases short and J 6 bases short, with 13 bases between. In nucleotides, the CDR3 is TGCGCCAGCAGCTTTGGGGCTTCGAGGGATACGCAGTATTTT. Amino acids: CASSFGASRDTQYF.

The genes are TRBV21-1 and TRBJ1-3. TRBV21-1 is deemed a pseudogene. There are 19 residues in the CDR3. CDR3 region: CASSNNDAGGEGSGNTIYF. In DNA, the CDR3 is TGTGCCAGCAGCAATAACGACGCCGGGGGGGAGGGAAGTGGAAACACCATATATTTT.